This T cell receptor (beta chain) was sequenced for a study of control samples from healthy donors and cancer patients. The CDR3 is 10 residues long. V shed 4 bases and J shed 11 bases, with 9 bases lying between them. Germline-derived CDR1 and CDR2 are SGHRS and YFSETQ. This clone was recorded a few times. TCRdb keeps only in-frame clones here, not all; method: immunoSEQ multiplex PCR. Found here are around 150,000 clones, around 90% of them singletons; the top ten hold more than 10%. The sample taken for sequencing was blood. This receptor was identified in a man aged 25 to 40 in good health. This chain uses TRBV5-1 with TRBJ1-1, with D tentatively TRBD1 (5 bases). For the CDR3, the DNA is TGCGCCAGCAGCCGAGGGACTGCTTTCTTT. Its translation: CASSRGTAFF.